Below, 26 T cell receptor beta chains from the same sample are listed, as sequenced in a study of PD-1 blockade in classical Hodgkin lymphoma. The method was immunoSEQ multiplex PCR; TCRdb's version includes in-frame clones alone and lacks a portion of them. This sample has 55,000 to 65,000 clones, with 85% to 90% found just once. There was relapse after autologous stem cell transplantation in every patient, and there was variation in brentuximab vedotin exposure. Sample: peripheral blood mononuclear cells (PBMCs), taken at baseline. The receptors shown here come from a human donor with classical Hodgkin lymphoma.

The genes are TRBV6-1 and TRBJ1-2, with no clear D. Germline V gene data show CDR1 as MNHNS and CDR2 as SASEGT. Trimming took off 6 bases at V and 6 bases at J, with 20 bases between the two ends. The CDR3 consists of 15 residues. This chain's CDR3 is CASRGLLGSRNGYTF. The CDR3 DNA follows: TGTGCCAGCAGGGGTTTGTTGGGGTCCCGAAATGGCTACACCTTC.

This chain links TRBV4-2 with TRBJ2-7; unclear D gene. CDR1 is LGHNA, CDR2 YNFKEQ, per germline. V shed 0 bases and J shed 2 bases, with 11 bases lying between them. The CDR3 is 15 amino acids. The CDR3 protein is CASSQEARSTYEQYF. Here the CDR3 DNA reads TGTGCCAGCAGCCAAGAAGCCCGGTCGACCTACGAGCAGTACTTC.

The chain is built from TRBV7-2 and TRBJ1-1; perhaps TRBD1 as D (5 bases). The V gene lost 3 bases and the J gene lost 4 bases, with 15 bases spanning the gap. The germline gives CDR1 SGHTA, CDR2 FQGNSA. The CDR3 covers 15 residues. The CDR3 loop reads CASSFRGSSTTEAFF. The CDR3 nucleotides read TGTGCCAGCAGCTTTCGGGGGAGTTCGACCACTGAAGCTTTCTTT.

The chain has TRBV2 and TRBJ1-6; D remains unclear. The CDR3 contains 15 residues. Between the trimmed V and J ends, which lost 7 bases and 10 bases, there was a span of 20 bases. Germline V gene sequence: CDR1 SNHLY, CDR2 FYNNEI. CDR3 protein: CASMSRALEESPLHF. In DNA, the CDR3 is TGTGCCAGCATGAGTAGGGCCCTAGAGGAATCACCCCTCCACTTT.

This rearrangement joins TRBV10-2 to TRBJ1-6; D perhaps matches TRBD1 (6 bases). The CDR3 has 13 residues. CDR1 and CDR2 from the germline V gene are WSHSY and SAAADI. V lost 6 bases and J lost 9, with 12 bases in between. The CDR3 DNA follows: TGCGCCAGCAGAAGGGACAACGGTTCACCCCTCCACTTT. This codes for CASRRDNGSPLHF.

This clone was counted a single time. This chain connects TRBV5-4 to TRBJ1-2; weak D call: TRBD1 (6 bases). This CDR3 is built from 13 residues. The germline gives CDR1 SGHNT, CDR2 YYREEE (reference sequence). Trimming cost V 5 bases and J 4 bases, with 12 bases left between them. CDR3 in DNA: TGTGCCAGCAGTATACAGGGTACCTATGGCTACACCTTC. The encoded protein is CASSIQGTYGYTF. The entire variable domain, with the rest obtained from reference TRBV5-4 and TRBJ1-2, is as follows: ETGVTQSPTHLIKTRGQQVTLRCSSQSGHNTVSWYQQALGQGPQFIFQYYREEENGRGNFPPRFSGLQFPNYSSELNVNALELDDSALYLCASSIQGTYGYTFGSGTRLTVV.

The V and J genes are TRBV29-1 and TRBJ2-5; tentatively, D is TRBD1 (5 bases). The V and J ends lost 6 bases and 2 bases respectively, with 10 bases between them. This CDR3 is 12 amino acids long. Germline CDR1 and CDR2: SQVTM and ANQGSEA. CDR3 nucleotides: TGCAGCGTGACAGTGACTCAAGAGACCCAGTACTTC. It yields the protein CSVTVTQETQYF.

The J gene is TRBJ2-1, the V gene TRBV5-1; 9 bases are a match to TRBD1. CDR3 length: 14 residues. Per germline, CDR1 SGHRS and CDR2 YFSETQ. V gave up 4 bases and J gave up 7 bases; unmatched junction bases: 6. The CDR3 nucleotides are TGCGCCAGCAGCGCTGGGACAGGGAGGAATGAGCAGTTCTTC. Its translation: CASSAGTGRNEQFF.

This clone came up once. The rearrangement uses TRBV18 and TRBJ1-1, with D possibly TRBD1 on 6 matching bases. The CDR3 extends over 11 amino acids. With 3 bases removed from V and 8 bases from J, the gap between germline ends came to 7 bases. Germline-derived CDR1 and CDR2 are KGHSH and LQKENI. The DNA of the CDR3 is TGTGCCAGCTCACCCGACAGGGAAGCTTTCTTT. Translating it yields CASSPDREAFF.

This chain uses TRBV7-6 with TRBJ2-1, with D unclear. Looked up from germline, CDR1 is SGHVS and CDR2 is FNYEAQ. Deletions cut 0 bases from V and 4 bases from J, with 19 bases between. The CDR3 runs 18 residues. The CDR3 protein is CASSLAYPWSIQYNEQFF. CDR3 DNA: TGTGCCAGCAGCTTAGCTTATCCCTGGTCAATACAATACAATGAGCAGTTCTTC.

The rearrangement joins TRBV2 to TRBJ1-5; the D is unclear. Germline loops: CDR1 SNHLY, CDR2 FYNNEI. The CDR3 has 12 amino acids. The germline V and J ends were trimmed by 1 base and 8 bases, with 6 bases remaining between them. CDR3 bases: TGTGCCAGCAGTGAAGTATTTGAGCCCCAGCATTTT. Translated: CASSEVFEPQHF.

This clone is a singleton in its sample. The CDR3 DNA reads TGTGCCAGCAGTTATAGCGGGGAGGATCGGTTCTTC. Translated, it gives CASSYSGEDRFF. The rearrangement links TRBV11-1 to TRBJ2-1; 8 bases are shared with TRBD2. V lost 6 bases and J lost 15; bases outside the gene matches: 10. This CDR3 contains 12 residues. Germline assignment: CDR1 SGHAT and CDR2 FQDESV (reference sequence).

The V call is TRBV7-9, the J call TRBJ2-4; D might be TRBD1 or TRBD2, each matching 5 bases. The germline V gene encodes CDR1 SEHNR and CDR2 FQNEAQ (reference sequence). There are 14 residues in the CDR3. The V gene lost 2 bases and the J gene lost 5 bases, with 10 bases spanning the gap. CDR3 sequence: CASSLTGAQNIQYF. CDR3 nucleotides: TGTGCCAGCAGCTTAACCGGGGCGCAAAACATTCAGTACTTC.

The V gene is TRBV7-6, the J gene TRBJ1-1; possible D gene TRBD1, 5 bases. Trimming stripped 0 bases from V and 5 bases from J, with 10 bases between. There are 14 residues in the CDR3. CDR1 and CDR2 (germline): SGHVS, FNYEAQ. CDR3: CASSLAGGGTEAFF. CDR3 coding DNA: TGTGCCAGCAGCTTAGCTGGGGGTGGGACTGAAGCTTTCTTT.

This chain connects TRBV13 to TRBJ1-2; D not resolved. CDR1 is PRHDT, CDR2 FYEKMQ, per germline (reference sequence). This CDR3 has 15 residues. V was cut by 3 bases and J by 3 bases, with 14 bases left in between. The CDR3 protein is CASSLDGTNYYGYTF. The CDR3 region has the DNA TGTGCCAGCAGCTTGGACGGAACGAACTACTATGGCTACACCTTC. Full variable domain (remainder filled in from reference TRBV13 and TRBJ1-2): AAGVIQSPRHLIKEKRETATLKCYPIPRHDTVYWYQQGPGQDPQFLISFYEKMQSDKGSIPDRFSAQQFSDYHSELNMSSLELGDSALYFCASSLDGTNYYGYTFGSGTRLTVV.

The rearrangement joins TRBV11-2 to TRBJ1-2; D gene ambiguous. The CDR3 consists of 13 residues. V lost 5 bases and J 4 bases, leaving 11 bases between the germline ends. Germline values: CDR1 SGHAT, CDR2 FQNNGV. The CDR3 sequence: CASSPDGSYGYTF. DNA for the CDR3: TGTGCCAGCAGCCCGGACGGCAGCTATGGCTACACCTTC.

This chain links TRBV13 with TRBJ2-7; a weak D match, TRBD1 (5 bases). V gave up 6 bases and J gave up 0 bases, with 12 bases separating them. From germline, CDR1 is PRHDT and CDR2 FYEKMQ (reference sequence). This CDR3 contains 14 residues. CDR3 in amino acids: CASSFFRVSYEQYF. The CDR3 nucleotides read TGTGCCAGCAGTTTCTTCAGGGTCTCCTACGAGCAGTACTTC.

V gene TRBV30 combines with J gene TRBJ1-1; TRBD1 is a possible D gene (6 bases). The germline CDR1 and CDR2 sequences are GTSNPN and SVGIG (reference sequence). CDR3 size: 12 residues. DNA for the CDR3: TGTGCAGGAAGGGACACAGTTGTGTTAGCTTTCTTT. The encoded protein is CAGRDTVVLAFF.

This chain joins TRBV7-6 and TRBJ2-7; D is perhaps TRBD1 (6 bases). Germline V gives CDR1 SGHVS, CDR2 FNYEAQ. The CDR3 covers 16 residues. V was pared by 1 base and J by 0 bases, with 13 bases between. The CDR3 DNA is TGTGCCAGCAGCTTAGGAGGAGGACAGAGCTCCTACGAGCAGTACTTC. This sequence encodes CASSLGGGQSSYEQYF.

The CDR3 here is CASSETQWAKNIQYF. CDR3 coding DNA: TGTGCCAGCAGTGAAACACAGTGGGCCAAAAACATTCAGTACTTC. The chain uses TRBV6-1 and TRBJ2-4; D remains unclear. Trimming removed 2 bases from V and 1 base from J, with 9 bases in between. CDR1 and CDR2 (germline): MNHNS, SASEGT. The CDR3 has 15 amino acids.

The chain uses TRBV5-1 and TRBJ2-5; D possibly corresponds to TRBD2 (6 bases). The CDR3 runs 16 residues. V was pared by 2 bases and J by 1 base, with 15 bases between. Germline CDR1 SGHRS, CDR2 YFSETQ. Here the CDR3 DNA reads TGCGCCAGCAGCTTATATTCTGGGGGGAGCCAAGAGACCCAGTACTTC. Its protein product is CASSLYSGGSQETQYF.

A single count supports this clone. The genes are TRBV19 and TRBJ1-1, with D tentatively TRBD1 (5 bases). CDR1 is LNHDA, CDR2 SQIVND, per germline (reference sequence). This CDR3 has 14 residues. V was clipped by 2 bases and J by 2 bases, with 9 bases between them. The DNA of the CDR3 is TGTGCCAGTAGTATACAAGGGACCAACACTGAAGCTTTCTTT. It yields the protein CASSIQGTNTEAFF.

The genes are TRBV6-6 and TRBJ1-6; D is unresolved. Between the trimmed V and J ends, which lost 2 bases and 7 bases, there was a span of 9 bases. Germline lookup yields CDR1 MNHNY and CDR2 SVGAGI (reference sequence). The CDR3 sequence is 14 residues long. For the CDR3, the DNA is TGTGCCAGCAGTTACACGGGGTCCAATTCACCCCTCCACTTT. This sequence encodes CASSYTGSNSPLHF.

This chain links TRBV27 with TRBJ1-2, with D perhaps matching TRBD1 (5 bases). Between the trimmed V and J ends, which lost 4 bases and 6 bases, there was a span of 12 bases. Per germline, CDR1 MNHEY and CDR2 SMNVEV (reference sequence). The length of the CDR3 is 13 residues. CDR3 bases: TGTGCCAGCAGTTCCCTCAGGGAGCATGGCTACACCTTC. This sequence encodes CASSSLREHGYTF.

V usage is TRBV28 and J usage is TRBJ1-5; D gene unclear. Germline V gives CDR1 MDHEN, CDR2 SYDVKM. Trimming cost V 3 bases and J 3 bases, with 3 bases left between them. This CDR3 region has 12 residues. The CDR3 coding sequence is TGTGCCAGCAGTTTCCTCAATCAGCCCCAGCATTTT. Its protein product is CASSFLNQPQHF.

This chain links TRBV19 with TRBJ2-3; unclear D gene. Per germline, CDR1 LNHDA and CDR2 SQIVND (reference sequence). With 3 bases removed from V and 1 base from J, the gap between germline ends came to 8 bases. This CDR3 contains 14 residues. The CDR3 sequence is CASSIGLRTDTQYF. The CDR3, as DNA: TGTGCCAGTAGTATTGGCCTCCGCACAGATACGCAGTATTTT.